One sample yielded the 23 T cell receptor beta chains listed below, sequenced in a study of blood T cell repertoires in COVID-19 (dated by TCRdb to the early 2020s). Library prep was done by the immunoSEQ multiplex PCR assay. Imported from immuneACCESS, the table was reduced by TCRdb to in-frame sequences with V and J called. These copies leave out some clones; in studies compared against another copy, an unresolved V gene accounts for under half, and the cause of the remainder is not known. The sample table contains approximately 150,000 clones; only one count was recorded for approximately 80% of them. The ten largest account for roughly 13% of the sample. Material for sequencing was peripheral blood. These receptors came from a man in his 70s who had recovered from COVID-19.

The chain joins TRBV5-7 to TRBJ2-2; 9 bases are shared with TRBD1. TRBV5-7 is an ORF; its function is uncertain. This CDR3 has 18 residues. The ends lost 4 bases at V and 5 bases at J; junction bases unmatched: 15. CDR3 protein: CASSRNLQGAPWTGELFF. In DNA, the CDR3 is TGTGCCAGCAGCCGGAACCTACAGGGGGCGCCTTGGACCGGGGAGCTGTTTTTT.

The V and J genes are TRBV30 and TRBJ2-1, with TRBD2 matching 8 bases. The CDR3 is made up of 15 amino acids. V lost 1 base to trimming and J lost 7 bases; unmatched junction nucleotides: 9. Germline V gene sequence: CDR1 GTSNPN, CDR2 SVGIG (reference sequence). The CDR3 sequence: CAWSEIQREWNEQFF. The CDR3 DNA sequence: TGTGCCTGGAGTGAAATCCAGCGGGAGTGGAATGAGCAGTTCTTC.

The chain joins TRBV3-1 (or the pseudogene TRBV3-2) to TRBJ1-2; a weak D match, TRBD1 (5 bases). Trimming stripped 4 bases from V and 3 bases from J, with 12 bases between. Germline CDR1 is LGHDT and CDR2 is YNNKEL (reference sequence). The CDR3 totals 14 residues. The CDR3: CASSPNTRDYGYTF. The CDR3 coding sequence is TGTGCCAGCAGCCCAAATACCAGGGACTATGGCTACACCTTC.

The gene calls are TRBV9 and TRBJ2-5; 7 bases fit TRBD2. The germline V gene has CDR1 SGDLS and CDR2 YYNGEE. V was clipped by 3 bases and J by 3 bases; unmatched bases: 8. The CDR3 totals 15 residues. The CDR3 loop reads CASSASPLAEETQYF. For the CDR3, the DNA is TGTGCCAGCAGCGCAAGCCCTCTAGCGGAAGAGACCCAGTACTTC.

The J gene is TRBJ2-1, the V gene TRBV7-9; the match to TRBD2 covers 16 bases. J gave up 4 bases and V 6 bases, and 9 bases lay outside the gene matches. Germline loops: CDR1 SEHNR, CDR2 FQNEAQ (reference sequence). CDR3 length: 18 amino acids. CDR3 loop: CASSRMGLAGGPYNEQFF. Written as DNA, the CDR3 is TGTGCCAGCAGTCGGATGGGACTAGCGGGAGGGCCGTACAATGAGCAGTTCTTC.

This clone came up once. This chain links TRBV6-5 with TRBJ1-2; 10 positions match TRBD1. CDR1 is MNHEY, CDR2 SVGAGI, per germline. V dropped 8 bases and J dropped 6; count of bases not matched to a gene: 9. This CDR3 has 14 residues. CDR3 protein: CASRGTGVVDGYTF. The CDR3 coding sequence is TGTGCCAGCCGCGGGACAGGGGTGGTGGATGGCTACACCTTC.

The sample holds a few counts of this clone. The chain recombines TRBV27 with TRBJ2-2; TRBD2 matches 8 bases. V shed 6 bases, J shed 5 bases, and the junction held 5 bases outside the gene matches. The CDR3 has 14 amino acids. Looked up from germline, CDR1 is MNHEY and CDR2 is SMNVEV (reference sequence). For the CDR3, the DNA is TGTGCCAGCAGGTCTAGCGGGTTTACCGGGGAGCTGTTTTTT. Protein: CASRSSGFTGELFF.

The chain joins TRBV3-1 (or the pseudogene TRBV3-2) to TRBJ2-6, with a tentative D call TRBD1 (6 bases). The V gene lost 1 base and the J gene lost 6 bases, with 19 bases spanning the gap. The CDR3 covers 18 residues. CDR1 and CDR2 from the germline V gene are LGHDT and YNNKEL (reference sequence). The CDR3 DNA is TGTGCCAGCAGCCAAGGGGGCACAGGGTTAGGATTGGCCAACGTCCTGACTTTC. Encoded protein: CASSQGGTGLGLANVLTF.

The gene calls are TRBV5-1 and TRBJ2-1; TRBD1 matches at 11 bases. The CDR3 has 14 amino acids. Germline-derived CDR1 and CDR2 are SGHRS and YFSETQ. Trimming at V came to 2 bases and at J to 7 bases, leaving 2 bases not matched to a gene. The CDR3 bases are TGCGCCAGCAGCTTCGGGACAGGGGGGAATGAGCAGTTCTTC. Its protein is CASSFGTGGNEQFF.

This clone was observed a few times. V gene TRBV7-3 combines with J gene TRBJ2-2; D is perhaps TRBD1 (6 bases). The ends were cut back, 1 base at V and 2 bases at J, with 11 bases in the middle. Germline-derived CDR1 and CDR2 are SGHTA and FQGTGA. The CDR3 is 16 amino acids. This CDR3 is CASSLRGGSNTGELFF. The CDR3 bases are TGTGCCAGCAGCTTAAGAGGGGGATCTAACACCGGGGAGCTGTTTTTT.

The V call is TRBV7-2, the J call TRBJ1-5; D remains ambiguous. The CDR3 is made up of 15 amino acids. Per germline, CDR1 SGHTA and CDR2 FQGNSA. V was shortened by 2 bases and J by 6 bases, with 14 bases between the two germline ends. The CDR3 region is CASSLIREIAQPQHF. The CDR3 nucleotides read TGTGCCAGCAGCTTAATCCGGGAAATCGCTCAGCCCCAGCATTTT.

This clone was seen just once. J is TRBJ1-2 and V is TRBV9; tentatively, D is TRBD1 (5 bases). Germline assignment: CDR1 SGDLS and CDR2 YYNGEE. V was pared by 4 bases and J by 6 bases, with 13 bases between. CDR3 size: 13 residues. The CDR3: CASSPRWGDGYTF. CDR3 coding DNA: TGTGCCAGCAGCCCTAGGTGGGGGGATGGCTACACCTTC.

The chain employs TRBV10-2 and TRBJ2-7, with TRBD2 matching 11 bases. CDR1 is WSHSY and CDR2 is SAAADI in the germline V gene. V shed 5 bases and J 1 base; nucleotides not matched to a gene: 1. This CDR3 comprises 14 residues. The CDR3 region is CASSRTSGSYEQYF. Here the CDR3 DNA reads TGCGCCAGCAGTCGGACTAGCGGGTCCTACGAGCAGTACTTC.

V is TRBV4-1 and J is TRBJ2-3, with a tentative D call TRBD2 (6 bases). V lost 0 bases to trimming and J lost 4 bases, with 17 bases between them. CDR1 is MGHRA and CDR2 is YSYEKL in the germline V gene. CDR3 length equals 17 residues. Written as DNA, the CDR3 is TGCGCCAGCAGCCAAGAAAACGGCGGGATGGTGTCAGATACGCAGTATTTT. Encoded protein: CASSQENGGMVSDTQYF.

Only one count was recorded for this clone. The CDR3 coding sequence is TGTGCCAGTAGTATCCTGGGACAGGGAATCATTGAGCAGTTCTTC. Translating gives CASSILGQGIIEQFF. The chain employs TRBV19 and TRBJ2-1, with 9 bases that match TRBD1. Germline V lookup: CDR1 LNHDA, CDR2 SQIVND (reference sequence). Trimming at V came to 3 bases and at J to 9 bases, leaving 9 bases not matched to a gene. This CDR3 contains 15 residues.

This clone was counted ten times or more. The J gene is TRBJ2-2, the V gene TRBV10-2; 12 bases agree with TRBD2. The V gene end was trimmed by 6 bases and the J gene end by 6 bases; junction bases not matched to a gene: 5. The CDR3 is 15 amino acids. The germline V gene encodes CDR1 WSHSY and CDR2 SAAADI. The CDR3 here is CASRTSGSVAGELFF. DNA of the CDR3: TGCGCCAGCAGGACTAGCGGGAGTGTAGCCGGGGAGCTGTTTTTT.

This clone is a singleton in its sample. The J gene is TRBJ1-3, the V gene TRBV27, with 8 positions matching TRBD1. This CDR3 spans 13 amino acids. The ends lost 6 bases at V and 4 bases at J; junction bases unmatched: 2. CDR1 and CDR2 from the germline V gene are MNHEY and SMNVEV (reference sequence). CDR3 residues: CASSPGGGNTIYF. CDR3 coding DNA: TGTGCCAGCAGCCCAGGGGGCGGAAACACCATATATTTT.

This chain uses TRBV28 with TRBJ1-2; 7 bases are a match to TRBD1. The length of the CDR3 is 13 residues. CDR1 MDHEN and CDR2 SYDVKM come from the germline V gene. The J segment lost 6 bases and the V segment lost 6 bases, leaving 7 bases of the junction unmatched. CDR3 sequence (DNA): TGTGCCAGCAGCCGACAGGGTTTTGATGGCTACACCTTC. It yields the protein CASSRQGFDGYTF.

This clone was recorded a few times. The genes are TRBV3-1 (or the pseudogene TRBV3-2) and TRBJ1-1; no reliable D call. The CDR3 runs 13 residues. Looked up from germline, CDR1 is LGHDT and CDR2 is YNNKEL (reference sequence). V lost 0 bases, J lost 6 bases, and 8 bases lay in between. This CDR3 is CASSQDRRAEAFF. CDR3 nucleotides: TGTGCCAGCAGCCAAGATCGGAGGGCTGAAGCTTTCTTT.

The rearrangement links TRBV18 to TRBJ1-1; D might be TRBD1 (5 bases). Germline values: CDR1 KGHSH, CDR2 LQKENI. The CDR3 sequence is 13 residues long. V dropped 4 bases and J dropped 4 bases, with 10 bases sitting between them. The CDR3 DNA sequence: TGTGCCAGCTCACTACAGGAGGGCACTGAAGCTTTCTTT. Translation gives CASSLQEGTEAFF.

This sequence joins TRBV9 and TRBJ2-5; D gene ambiguous. The V gene lost 4 bases and the J gene lost 0 bases, with 16 bases spanning the gap. The CDR3 has 16 residues. Germline V gives CDR1 SGDLS, CDR2 YYNGEE. CDR3 sequence (DNA): TGTGCCAGCAGCCCATCCCATCGCGGTAACCAAGAGACCCAGTACTTC. It is translated as CASSPSHRGNQETQYF.

The chain employs TRBV18 and TRBJ2-2; a possible D gene is TRBD1 (5 bases). Germline V lookup: CDR1 KGHSH, CDR2 LQKENI. The CDR3 length is 14 residues. V was trimmed by 4 bases and J by 0 bases, leaving 6 bases between them. The CDR3 region is CASSLDTNTGELFF. In nucleotides, the CDR3 is TGTGCCAGCTCACTGGACACGAACACCGGGGAGCTGTTTTTT.

The chain recombines TRBV7-2 with TRBJ1-2, with 7 bases lining up with TRBD1. This CDR3 is 13 amino acids long. Germline V gene sequence: CDR1 SGHTA, CDR2 FQGNSA. Germline trimming cut 5 bases from V and 4 bases from J; bases unmatched to any gene: 4. The CDR3 reads CASSPGQSYGYTF. The DNA for the CDR3 is TGTGCCAGCAGCCCGGGACAGAGCTATGGCTACACCTTC.